The clone carrying this T cell receptor (beta chain) was seen a handful of times. This sample is part of a study of blood T cell repertoires in COVID-19. Per the study methods: Amplification with reference gene primers provided the estimates of nucleated cell counts. Assay used: immunoSEQ multiplex PCR; TCRdb lists only in-frame clones, some missing. V, J and clone size reflect that table, while D and trimming were determined from the DNA. The sample holds some 520,000 clones; roughly 89% are singletons and the top ten take 0.7% to 1%. CDR1 and CDR2 (germline): SGHNT, YYREEE (reference sequence). Trimming took off 7 bases at V and 4 bases at J, with 21 bases between the two ends. The CDR3 consists of 16 residues.

The chain combines TRBV5-4 with TRBJ1-5; D gene ambiguous. This TCR derives from a man aged 18 to 29 with COVID-19, enrolled during active disease. What was sequenced was peripheral blood. In DNA, the CDR3 is TGTGCCAGCCGTGGAGTAGGCCGAATTCTGAATCAGCCCCAGCATTTT. Translation gives CASRGVGRILNQPQHF.